This T cell receptor (beta chain) was obtained from a study of cytomegalovirus exposure and HLA in healthy donors. In its sample, this clone was seen a few times. PCR involved 60 Vbeta and 13 Jbeta primers. The repertoire was sequenced with immunoSEQ multiplex PCR; TCRdb's copy has only in-frame clones and lacks some. The sample lists 90,000 to 120,000 clones; about a tenth were seen once. Material: PBMCs. The sequence derives from a man in his forties in good health and CMV-seropositive.

CDR3 coding DNA: TGTGCTAGTGGAAGCCGCGGGTTTGGCTACACCTTC. Encoded protein: CASGSRGFGYTF. The chain joins TRBV12-5 to TRBJ1-2; D remains ambiguous. Trimming stripped 6 bases from V and 7 bases from J, with 12 bases between. Germline V gene lookup returns CDR1 LGHNT and CDR2 FRNRAP. The CDR3 is 12 amino acids.